A single sample is the source of the 8 T cell receptor beta chains below, sequenced in a study of blood T cell repertoires in COVID-19. The data were produced by immunoSEQ multiplex PCR, yet TCRdb's version contains in-frame clones alone and is incomplete. Of tens of thousands of clones listed, roughly 84% are singletons. Sequencing used peripheral blood. Receptors originate from a woman aged 45-65 years with acute or convalescent COVID-19.

The CDR3 protein is CASSPWREGNTIYF. The DNA of the CDR3 is TGTGCCAGCTCACCCTGGAGGGAAGGAAACACCATATATTTT. This chain links TRBV18 with TRBJ1-3; D gene unclear. Looked up from germline, CDR1 is KGHSH and CDR2 is LQKENI. V was pared by 3 bases and J by 4 bases, with 10 bases between. The CDR3 length is 14 residues.

This clone was counted a few times. V and J are TRBV5-6 and TRBJ2-5, with TRBD2 as a possible D gene (5 bases). The CDR3 sequence is 14 residues long. V was trimmed by 1 base and J by 2 bases, leaving 9 bases between them. The V gene's germline CDR1 is SGHDT and CDR2 YYEEEE. CDR3 protein: CASSLISAQETQYF. In nucleotides, the CDR3 is TGTGCCAGCAGCTTGATTAGCGCACAAGAGACCCAGTACTTC. Based on the CDR3 plus reference TRBV5-6 and TRBJ2-5, the full variable domain is DAGVTQSPTHLIKTRGQQVTLRCSPKSGHDTVSWYQQALGQGPQFIFQYYEEEERQRGNFPDRFSGHQFPNYSSELNVNALLLGDSALYLCASSLISAQETQYFGPGTRLLVL.

V usage is TRBV4-3 and J usage is TRBJ2-2, with D uncertain. Germline V lookup: CDR1 LGHNA, CDR2 YSLEER. V lost 4 bases to trimming and J lost 0 bases, with 12 bases between them. The CDR3 length is 16 residues. The CDR3 nucleotides are TGCGCCAGCAGCCCTCGCGGCGGAACGAACACCGGGGAGCTGTTTTTT. It yields the protein CASSPRGGTNTGELFF.

The chain couples TRBV19 to TRBJ1-2; 7 nucleotides align to TRBD1. The J segment lost 8 bases and the V segment lost 6 bases, leaving 12 bases of the junction unmatched. Germline V gene data show CDR1 as LNHDA and CDR2 as SQIVND (reference sequence). This CDR3 is built from 14 residues. The CDR3 coding sequence is TGTGCCAGTAGATACCAAAGGGGGCTGGAAGGCTACACCTTC. This codes for CASRYQRGLEGYTF.

The chain carries TRBV27 and TRBJ1-2; 7 bases align to TRBD1. Looked up from germline, CDR1 is MNHEY and CDR2 is SMNVEV (reference sequence). The ends lost 4 bases at V and 4 bases at J; junction bases unmatched: 9. CDR3 length equals 15 residues. CDR3 nucleotides: TGTGCCAGCAGTTCAAGATCCGGGACAGCCTATGGCTACACCTTC. As protein: CASSSRSGTAYGYTF.

CDR3 amino acids: CASSLYLEGGDGYTF. CDR3 coding DNA: TGTGCCAGCTCACTCTACCTCGAAGGAGGGGATGGCTACACCTTC. The rearrangement uses TRBV18 and TRBJ1-2, with a possible D match to TRBD1 (5 bases). Trimming pared 4 bases from V and 6 bases from J, leaving 18 bases between. CDR1 KGHSH and CDR2 LQKENI come from the germline V gene. The length of the CDR3 is 15 residues.

This chain uses TRBV6-5 with TRBJ2-1; D gene uncertain. V lost 2 bases and J 0 bases, leaving 8 bases between the germline ends. CDR1 is MNHEY and CDR2 is SVGAGI in the germline V gene. The CDR3 has 15 amino acids. The CDR3 loop is CASSYADSSYNEQFF. The DNA of the CDR3 is TGTGCCAGCAGTTACGCCGATAGCTCCTACAATGAGCAGTTCTTC.

The chain has TRBV19 and TRBJ2-2; 7 bases match TRBD2. The CDR3 extends over 17 amino acids. V lost 7 bases to trimming and J lost 4 bases; unmatched junction nucleotides: 15. Germline V lookup: CDR1 LNHDA, CDR2 SQIVND (reference sequence). The DNA of the CDR3 is TGTGCCAGTACCCAGACTAGGGACTACCCGTCCACCGGGGAGCTGTTTTTT. As protein: CASTQTRDYPSTGELFF.